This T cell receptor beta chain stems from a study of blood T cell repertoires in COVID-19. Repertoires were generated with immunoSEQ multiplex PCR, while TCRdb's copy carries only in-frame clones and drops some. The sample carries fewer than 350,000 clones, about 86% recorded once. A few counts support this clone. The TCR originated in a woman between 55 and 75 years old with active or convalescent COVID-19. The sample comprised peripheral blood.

CDR3 sequence reads: CASSQEGRGRGELFF. The DNA of the CDR3 is TGCGCCAGCAGCCAAGAGGGCAGGGGGAGGGGGGAGCTGTTTTTT. The gene calls are TRBV4-1 and TRBJ2-2, with D perhaps matching TRBD1 (7 bases). Trimming cost V 0 bases and J 8 bases, with 13 bases left between them. There are 15 residues in the CDR3. CDR1 is MGHRA and CDR2 is YSYEKL in the germline V gene.